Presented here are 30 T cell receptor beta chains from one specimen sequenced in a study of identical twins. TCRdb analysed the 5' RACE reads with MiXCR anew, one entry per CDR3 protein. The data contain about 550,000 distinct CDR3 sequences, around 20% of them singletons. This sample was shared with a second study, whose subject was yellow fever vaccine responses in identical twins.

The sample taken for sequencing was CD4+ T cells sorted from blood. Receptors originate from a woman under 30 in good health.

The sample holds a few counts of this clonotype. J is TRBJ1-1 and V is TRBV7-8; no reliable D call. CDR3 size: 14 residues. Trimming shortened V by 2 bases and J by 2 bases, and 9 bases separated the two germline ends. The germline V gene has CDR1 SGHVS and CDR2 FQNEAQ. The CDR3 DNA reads TGTGCCAGCAGCTTAAGGCGGGAAAACACTGAAGCTTTCTTT. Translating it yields CASSLRRENTEAFF. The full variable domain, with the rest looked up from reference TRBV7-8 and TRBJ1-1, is GAGVSQSPRYKVAKRGQDVALRCDPISGHVSLFWYQQALGQGPEFLTYFQNEAQLDKSGLPSDRFFAERPEGSVSTLKIQRTQQEDSAVYLCASSLRRENTEAFFGQGTRLTVV.

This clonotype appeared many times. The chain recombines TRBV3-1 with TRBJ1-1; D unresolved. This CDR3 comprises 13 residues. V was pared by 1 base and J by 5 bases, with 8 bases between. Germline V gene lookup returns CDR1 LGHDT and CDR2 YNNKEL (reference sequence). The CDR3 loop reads CASSQGGVTEAFF. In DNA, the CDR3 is TGTGCCAGCAGCCAAGGCGGGGTTACTGAAGCTTTCTTT.

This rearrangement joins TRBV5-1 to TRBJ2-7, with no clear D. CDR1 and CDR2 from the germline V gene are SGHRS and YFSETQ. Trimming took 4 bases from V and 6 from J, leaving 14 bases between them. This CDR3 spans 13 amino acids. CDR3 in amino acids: CASSGRKTSEQYF. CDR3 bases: TGCGCCAGCAGCGGACGCAAGACCAGCGAGCAGTACTTC.

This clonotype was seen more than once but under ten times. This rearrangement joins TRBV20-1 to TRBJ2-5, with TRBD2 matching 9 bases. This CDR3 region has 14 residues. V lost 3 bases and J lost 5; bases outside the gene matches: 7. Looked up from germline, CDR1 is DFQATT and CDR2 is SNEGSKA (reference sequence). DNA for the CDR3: TGCAGTGCTAGTCTTGCGGGGGGGCTTGAGACCCAGTACTTC. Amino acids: CSASLAGGLETQYF.

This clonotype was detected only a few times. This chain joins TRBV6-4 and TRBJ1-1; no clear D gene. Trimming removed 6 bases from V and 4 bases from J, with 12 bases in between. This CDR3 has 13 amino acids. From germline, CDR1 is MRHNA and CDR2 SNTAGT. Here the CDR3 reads CASSIDGSTEAFF. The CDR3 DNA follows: TGTGCCAGCAGCATCGATGGGAGCACTGAAGCTTTCTTT.

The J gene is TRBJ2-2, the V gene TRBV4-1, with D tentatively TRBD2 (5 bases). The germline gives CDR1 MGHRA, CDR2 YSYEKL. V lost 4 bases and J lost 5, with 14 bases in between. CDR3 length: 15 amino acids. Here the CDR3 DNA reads TGCGCCAGCAGCCCGGGGTTTCAAGGGACCGGGGAGCTGTTTTTT. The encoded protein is CASSPGFQGTGELFF.

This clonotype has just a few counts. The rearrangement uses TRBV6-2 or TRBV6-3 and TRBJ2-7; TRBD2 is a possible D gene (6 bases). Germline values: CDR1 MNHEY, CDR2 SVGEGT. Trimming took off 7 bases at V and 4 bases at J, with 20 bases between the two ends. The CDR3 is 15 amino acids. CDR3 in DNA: TGTGCCAGCACTTCTGTGCCGGGACTCACGTACGAGCAGTACTTC. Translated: CASTSVPGLTYEQYF.

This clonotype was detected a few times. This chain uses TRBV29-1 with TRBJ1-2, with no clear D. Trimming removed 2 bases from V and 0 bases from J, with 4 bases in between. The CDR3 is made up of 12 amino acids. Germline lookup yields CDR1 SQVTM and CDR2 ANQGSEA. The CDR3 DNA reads TGCAGCGTTGAACTGTCTAACTATGGCTACACCTTC. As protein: CSVELSNYGYTF.

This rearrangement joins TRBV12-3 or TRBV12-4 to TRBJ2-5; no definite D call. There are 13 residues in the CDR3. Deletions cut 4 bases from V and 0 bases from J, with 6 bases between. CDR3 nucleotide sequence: TGTGCCAGCAGTTCTCGACACCAAGAGACCCAGTACTTC. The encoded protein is CASSSRHQETQYF.

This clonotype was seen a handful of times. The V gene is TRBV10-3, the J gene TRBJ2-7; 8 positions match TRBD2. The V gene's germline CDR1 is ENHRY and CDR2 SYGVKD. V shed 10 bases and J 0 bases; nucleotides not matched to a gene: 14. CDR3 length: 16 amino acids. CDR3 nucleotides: TGTGCCACCGGAGTAGGTCTAGCGGGCAGCTCCTACGAGCAGTACTTC. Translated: CATGVGLAGSSYEQYF.

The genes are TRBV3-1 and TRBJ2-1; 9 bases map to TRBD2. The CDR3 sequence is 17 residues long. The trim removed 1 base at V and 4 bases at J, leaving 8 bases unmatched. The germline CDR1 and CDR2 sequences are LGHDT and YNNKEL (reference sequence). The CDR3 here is CASSQGPAGGTYNEQFF. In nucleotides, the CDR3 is TGTGCCAGCAGCCAAGGACCGGCGGGAGGGACGTACAATGAGCAGTTCTTC.

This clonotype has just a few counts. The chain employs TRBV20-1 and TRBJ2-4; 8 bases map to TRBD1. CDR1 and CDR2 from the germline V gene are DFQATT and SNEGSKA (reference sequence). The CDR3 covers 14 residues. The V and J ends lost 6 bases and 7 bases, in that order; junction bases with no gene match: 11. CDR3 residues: CSARTGSGENIQYF. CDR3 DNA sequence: TGCAGTGCGCGGACAGGGTCAGGAGAGAACATTCAGTACTTC.

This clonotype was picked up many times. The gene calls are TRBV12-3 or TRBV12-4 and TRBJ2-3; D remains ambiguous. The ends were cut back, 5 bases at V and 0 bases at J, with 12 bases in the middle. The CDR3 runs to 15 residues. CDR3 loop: CASSPPRPSTDTQYF. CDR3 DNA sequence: TGTGCCAGCAGTCCTCCACGGCCTAGCACAGATACGCAGTATTTT.

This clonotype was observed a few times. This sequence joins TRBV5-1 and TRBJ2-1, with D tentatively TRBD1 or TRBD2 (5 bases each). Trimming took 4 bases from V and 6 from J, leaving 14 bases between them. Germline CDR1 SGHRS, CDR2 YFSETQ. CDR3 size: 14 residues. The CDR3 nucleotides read TGCGCCAGCAGCCCCGGGACGGCCGGCAATGAGCAGTTCTTC. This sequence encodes CASSPGTAGNEQFF.

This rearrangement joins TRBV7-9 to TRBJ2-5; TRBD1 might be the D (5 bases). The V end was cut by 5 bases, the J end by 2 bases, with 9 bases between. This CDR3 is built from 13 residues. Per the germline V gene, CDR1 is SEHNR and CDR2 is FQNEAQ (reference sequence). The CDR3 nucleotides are TGTGCCAGCAGCACCCAGGGTCAAGAGACCCAGTACTTC. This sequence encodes CASSTQGQETQYF.

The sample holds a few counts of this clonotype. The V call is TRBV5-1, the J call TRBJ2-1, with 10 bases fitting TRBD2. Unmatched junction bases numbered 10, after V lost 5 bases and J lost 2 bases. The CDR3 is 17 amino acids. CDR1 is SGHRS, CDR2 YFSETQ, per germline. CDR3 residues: CASRPGLAEAPYNEQFF. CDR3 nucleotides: TGCGCCAGCAGACCAGGACTAGCGGAAGCCCCCTACAATGAGCAGTTCTTC.

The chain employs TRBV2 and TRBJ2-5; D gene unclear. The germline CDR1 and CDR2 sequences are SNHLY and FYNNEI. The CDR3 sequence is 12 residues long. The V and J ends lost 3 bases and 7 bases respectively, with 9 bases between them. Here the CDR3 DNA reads TGTGCCAGCAGTGAGGTGACCGGGACCCAGTACTTC. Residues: CASSEVTGTQYF.

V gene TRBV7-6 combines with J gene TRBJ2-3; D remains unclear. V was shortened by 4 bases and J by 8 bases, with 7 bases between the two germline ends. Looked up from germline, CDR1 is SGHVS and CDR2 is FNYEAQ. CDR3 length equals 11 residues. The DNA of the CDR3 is TGTGCCAGCAGCTCCCAAAGTACGCAGTATTTT. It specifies CASSSQSTQYF.

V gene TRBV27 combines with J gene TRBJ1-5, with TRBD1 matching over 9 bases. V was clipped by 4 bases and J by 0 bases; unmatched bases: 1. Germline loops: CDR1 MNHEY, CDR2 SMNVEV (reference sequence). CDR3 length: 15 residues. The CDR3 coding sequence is TGTGCCAGCAGTTGGACAGGGGATAGCAATCAGCCCCAGCATTTT. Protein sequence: CASSWTGDSNQPQHF.

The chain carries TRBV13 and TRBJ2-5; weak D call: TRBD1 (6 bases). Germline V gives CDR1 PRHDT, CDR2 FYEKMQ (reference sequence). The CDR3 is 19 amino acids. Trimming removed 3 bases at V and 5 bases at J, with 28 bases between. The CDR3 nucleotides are TGTGCCAGCAGCTTCTCATGGCCCACTACAGGGAACGGTGGGGAGACCCAGTACTTC. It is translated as CASSFSWPTTGNGGETQYF. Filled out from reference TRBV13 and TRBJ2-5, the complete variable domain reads AAGVIQSPRHLIKEKRETATLKCYPIPRHDTVYWYQQGPGQDPQFLISFYEKMQSDKGSIPDRFSAQQFSDYHSELNMSSLELGDSALYFCASSFSWPTTGNGGETQYFGPGTRLLVL.

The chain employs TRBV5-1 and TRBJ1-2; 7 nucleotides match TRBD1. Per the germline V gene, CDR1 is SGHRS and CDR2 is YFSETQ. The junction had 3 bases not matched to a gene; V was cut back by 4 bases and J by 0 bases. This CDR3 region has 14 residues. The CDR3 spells CASSPGTANYGYTF. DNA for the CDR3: TGCGCCAGCAGCCCCGGGACAGCTAACTATGGCTACACCTTC. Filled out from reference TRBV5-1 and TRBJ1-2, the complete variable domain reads KAGVTQTPRYLIKTRGQQVTLSCSPISGHRSVSWYQQTPGQGLQFLFEYFSETQRNKGNFPGRFSGRQFSNSRSEMNVSTLELGDSALYLCASSPGTANYGYTFGSGTRLTVV.

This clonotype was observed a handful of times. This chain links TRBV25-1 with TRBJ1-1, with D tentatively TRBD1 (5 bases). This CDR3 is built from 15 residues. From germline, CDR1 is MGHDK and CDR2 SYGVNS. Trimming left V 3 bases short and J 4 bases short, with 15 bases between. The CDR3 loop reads CASSDGGRRGTEAFF. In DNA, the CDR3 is TGTGCCAGCAGTGATGGGGGACGGAGGGGCACTGAAGCTTTCTTT.

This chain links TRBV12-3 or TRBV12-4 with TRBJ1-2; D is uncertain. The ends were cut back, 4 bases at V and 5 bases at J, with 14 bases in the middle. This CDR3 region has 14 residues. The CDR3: CASSYFGPSYGYTF. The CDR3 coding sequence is TGTGCCAGCAGTTATTTTGGGCCCAGTTATGGCTACACCTTC.

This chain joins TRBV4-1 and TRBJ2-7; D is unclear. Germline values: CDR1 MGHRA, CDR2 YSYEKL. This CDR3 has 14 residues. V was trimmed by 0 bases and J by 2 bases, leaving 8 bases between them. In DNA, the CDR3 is TGCGCCAGCAGCCAAGATACCCCCGCCTACGAGCAGTACTTC. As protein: CASSQDTPAYEQYF.

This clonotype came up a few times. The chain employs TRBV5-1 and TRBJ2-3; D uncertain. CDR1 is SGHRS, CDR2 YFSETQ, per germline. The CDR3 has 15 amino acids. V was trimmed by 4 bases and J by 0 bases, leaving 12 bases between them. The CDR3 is CASSPTSFSTDTQYF. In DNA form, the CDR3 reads TGCGCCAGCAGCCCCACGAGTTTCAGCACAGATACGCAGTATTTT.

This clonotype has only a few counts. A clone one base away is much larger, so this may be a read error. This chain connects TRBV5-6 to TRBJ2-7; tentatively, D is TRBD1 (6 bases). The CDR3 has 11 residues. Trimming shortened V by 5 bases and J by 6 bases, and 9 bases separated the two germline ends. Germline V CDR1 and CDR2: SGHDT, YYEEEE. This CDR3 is CASSTGFEQYF. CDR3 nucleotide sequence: TGTGCCAGCAGTACAGGGTTCGAGCAGTACTTC. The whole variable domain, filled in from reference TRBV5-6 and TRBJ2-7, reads DAGVTQSPTHLIKTRGQQVTLRCSPKSGHDTVSWYQQALGQGPQFIFQYYEEEERQRGNFPDRFSGHQFPNYSSELNVNALLLGDSALYLCASSTGFEQYFGPGTRLTVT.

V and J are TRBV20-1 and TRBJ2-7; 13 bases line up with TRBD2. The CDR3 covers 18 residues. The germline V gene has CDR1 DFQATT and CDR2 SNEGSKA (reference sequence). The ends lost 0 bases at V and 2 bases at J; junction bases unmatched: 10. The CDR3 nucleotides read TGCAGTGCTAGAGACACCGCACGACTAGCGGGGGGCCCCTACGAGCAGTACGTC. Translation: CSARDTARLAGGPYEQYV.

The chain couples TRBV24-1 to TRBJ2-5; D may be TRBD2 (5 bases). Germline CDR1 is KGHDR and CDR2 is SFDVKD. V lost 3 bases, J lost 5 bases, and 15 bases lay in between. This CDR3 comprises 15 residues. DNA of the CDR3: TGTGCCACCAGTGATCTCCAACTAGGAGAGGAGACCCAGTACTTC. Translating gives CATSDLQLGEETQYF.

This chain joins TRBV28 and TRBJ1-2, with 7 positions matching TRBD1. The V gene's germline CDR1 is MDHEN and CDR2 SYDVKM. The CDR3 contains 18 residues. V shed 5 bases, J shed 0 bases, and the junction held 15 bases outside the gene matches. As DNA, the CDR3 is TGTGCCAGCAGTCCTCCAATACAGGGGATTGCGTCTAACTATGGCTACACCTTC. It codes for CASSPPIQGIASNYGYTF.

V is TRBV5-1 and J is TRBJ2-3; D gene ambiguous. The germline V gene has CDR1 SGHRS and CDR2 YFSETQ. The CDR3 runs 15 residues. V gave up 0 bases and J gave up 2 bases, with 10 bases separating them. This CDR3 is CASSLGPPFTDTQYF. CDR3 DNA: TGCGCCAGCAGCTTGGGCCCTCCTTTCACAGATACGCAGTATTTT.